The clone carrying this TCR delta chain came up a few times. The TCRdb protein and the DNA translation do not line up at residue 11; the protein shown here was made by translating the DNA. These data originate in a study of gamma-delta chains in newborns, infants, children. Study context: Microbial exposure reportedly drives polyclonal innate γδ T cell expansion after birth.

The CDR3 sequence is 19 residues long. V was clipped by 2 bases and J by 2 bases; unmatched bases: 11. Germline V gives CDR1 GEAIGNYY, CDR2 EKD. TCRdb reanalysed the reads via CATT. The sample lists thousands of delta-chain clones, 0.35% to 0.5% occurring once. This chain uses TRDV2 with TRDJ3; 7 positions agree with TRDD3. The receptor was isolated from a child who was a newborn, infant or young child, either healthy, febrile or measles-vaccinated (not recorded which). The material sequenced was blood. In DNA, the CDR3 is TGTGCCTGTGACAGTCTGGGGGTCTCCCGCACCTGGGACACCCGACAGATGTTTTTC. Amino acids: CACDSLGVSRTWDTRQMFF.